What follows describes a single T cell receptor (beta chain). The antigen is undetermined. The entry originates in a study of shared clonotypes between healthy human individuals. Study observations and caveats: Naive subsets typically showed greater estimated richness than memory subsets.

Splitting of each subset's genomic DNA was done evenly across several immunoSEQ plates. Clones were read by immunoSEQ multiplex PCR, and TCRdb kept only the in-frame ones, dropping some. The profile covers about 960,000 clones, with less than 85% appearing a single time and over 1.3% taken by the ten largest. The V and J ends lost 5 bases and 0 bases, in that order; junction bases with no gene match: 7. The CDR3 runs 15 residues. In germline, CDR1 is SGHAT, CDR2 FQNNGV. Sequencing was performed on memory CD4+ T cells sorted from blood. Indicated subset: CD45RA-negative fraction. The chain employs TRBV11-2 and TRBJ2-7, with TRBD1 identical over 7 bases. This clonotype was obtained from a man between 18 and 29 years old in good health. As DNA, the CDR3 is TGTGCCAGCAGCAGGGGACAGCTGTACTCCTACGAGCAGTACTTC. The encoded protein is CASSRGQLYSYEQYF.